Following are 20 T cell receptor beta chains from one sample sequenced in a study of T cell responses to AZD1222 COVID-19 vaccine. The assay was immunoSEQ multiplex PCR, and TCRdb's table has in-frame clones only and misses some. The sample records under 30,000 clones, over 75% being singletons. Sequencing used peripheral blood, obtained 28 days after the second AZD1222 dose. These receptors were obtained from an adult who received the AZD1222 COVID-19 vaccine.

In this sample, this clone turned up once. The gene calls are TRBV6-6 and TRBJ1-4, with 11 bases aligning to TRBD1. CDR3 length: 14 residues. V trimming: 7 bases; J trimming: 7 bases; junction bases outside the gene matches: 5. Germline values: CDR1 MNHNY, CDR2 SVGAGI (reference sequence). CDR3 region: CASTAGTGGEKLFF. For the CDR3, the DNA is TGTGCCAGCACCGCCGGGACAGGGGGTGAAAAACTGTTTTTT.

This chain uses TRBV27 with TRBJ1-6; D might be TRBD1 (5 bases). This CDR3 has 13 amino acids. Per the germline V gene, CDR1 is MNHEY and CDR2 is SMNVEV (reference sequence). Trimming took 6 bases from V and 3 from J, leaving 6 bases between them. The CDR3 nucleotides read TGTGCCAGCAGACAGGTCTATAATTCACCCCTCCACTTT. The encoded protein is CASRQVYNSPLHF.

The gene calls are TRBV9 and TRBJ2-7, with 8 bases aligning to TRBD1. The CDR3 runs to 15 residues. J lost 0 bases, V lost 0 bases, and 2 bases had no gene match. CDR1 SGDLS and CDR2 YYNGEE come from the germline V gene. For the CDR3, the DNA is TGTGCCAGCAGCGTAGGAGACAGGGGCTCCTACGAGCAGTACTTC. Protein product: CASSVGDRGSYEQYF.

The V and J genes are TRBV6-5 and TRBJ2-1, with TRBD2 matching 8 bases. The CDR3 totals 13 residues. Per germline, CDR1 MNHEY and CDR2 SVGAGI. V shed 9 bases and J 1 base; nucleotides not matched to a gene: 2. DNA for the CDR3: TGTGCCAGTAGCGGGGATTCCTACAATGAGCAGTTCTTC. Translated: CASSGDSYNEQFF.

The CDR3 DNA is TGTGCCAGCTCACCCCGGGCCCTCAGGGACAGCAATGAGCAGTTCTTC. This translates into CASSPRALRDSNEQFF. The J gene is TRBJ2-1, the V gene TRBV18; 7 bases agree with TRBD1. CDR3 length: 16 amino acids. Germline assignment: CDR1 KGHSH and CDR2 LQKENI. The junction had 11 bases not matched to a gene; V was cut back by 3 bases and J by 6 bases.

The rearrangement links TRBV5-1 to TRBJ2-5; 9 bases align to TRBD2. Per germline, CDR1 SGHRS and CDR2 YFSETQ. The CDR3 consists of 16 residues. J gave up 5 bases and V 0 bases, and 8 bases lay outside the gene matches. The DNA for the CDR3 is TGCGCCAGCAGCTTGGTGGGTAGCGGGAGTTTGGAGACCCAGTACTTC. Its translation is CASSLVGSGSLETQYF.

V gene TRBV7-6 combines with J gene TRBJ2-6; the D gene is possibly TRBD1 (6 bases). CDR1 SGHVS and CDR2 FNYEAQ come from the germline V gene. The CDR3 is 16 residues long. V lost 5 bases and J 4 bases, leaving 15 bases between the germline ends. The CDR3 nucleotides are TGTGCCAGCAGCACCGGAACAGGGAACGGGGCCAACGTCCTGACTTTC. The encoded protein is CASSTGTGNGANVLTF.

The chain is built from TRBV4-3 and TRBJ1-2; D possibly corresponds to TRBD1 (6 bases). The CDR3 is made up of 14 amino acids. CDR1 is LGHNA and CDR2 is YSLEER in the germline V gene. Trimming took 3 bases from V and 8 from J, leaving 16 bases between them. CDR3 loop: CASSHPQGNGGYTF. CDR3 DNA: TGCGCCAGCAGCCACCCACAGGGAAATGGCGGCTACACCTTC.

The chain combines TRBV28 with TRBJ2-1; D is undetermined. Germline CDR1 reads MDHEN; CDR2 reads SYDVKM. Trimming stripped 7 bases from V and 0 bases from J, with 4 bases between. CDR3 length: 12 residues. This chain's CDR3 is CASTSSYNEQFF. CDR3 sequence (DNA): TGTGCCAGCACGAGCTCCTACAATGAGCAGTTCTTC.

The V and J genes are TRBV4-2 and TRBJ2-1, with D tentatively TRBD2 (6 bases). The CDR3 consists of 15 residues. Trimming shortened V by 1 base and J by 8 bases, and 15 bases separated the two germline ends. The germline V gene encodes CDR1 LGHNA and CDR2 YNFKEQ. The CDR3 reads CASSQGEGGGDEQFF. The CDR3 region has the DNA TGTGCCAGCAGCCAAGGAGAGGGAGGAGGCGATGAGCAGTTCTTC.

This chain links TRBV30 with TRBJ2-7; D remains ambiguous. Germline V gene sequence: CDR1 GTSNPN, CDR2 SVGIG (reference sequence). This CDR3 contains 11 residues. The CDR3 is CAARGTHEQYF. The CDR3 bases are TGTGCTGCTAGAGGCACCCACGAGCAGTACTTC.

V is TRBV2 and J is TRBJ2-7, with D perhaps matching TRBD1 (5 bases). This CDR3 region has 13 residues. Germline V gene data show CDR1 as SNHLY and CDR2 as FYNNEI. Trimming left V 5 bases short and J 3 bases short, with 11 bases between. The CDR3 DNA reads TGTGCCAGCAGTTTACAGGACGGCTACGAGCAGTACTTC. Its protein product is CASSLQDGYEQYF.

This clone was picked up one time. The V gene is TRBV5-1, the J gene TRBJ1-2; no reliable D call. Germline loops: CDR1 SGHRS, CDR2 YFSETQ. This CDR3 has 14 amino acids. Trimming shortened V by 0 bases and J by 0 bases, and 6 bases separated the two germline ends. CDR3 loop: CASSLAASNYGYTF. CDR3 nucleotides: TGCGCCAGCAGCTTGGCAGCTTCTAACTATGGCTACACCTTC.

This chain connects TRBV21-1 to TRBJ2-4; the D call TRBD2 from the table was never checked on the DNA. TRBV21-1 corresponds to a pseudogene. The CDR3 is 16 amino acids. In DNA, the CDR3 is TGTGCCAGCAGCAACCGACTAGCAGGAGCCAAAAACATTCAGTACTTC. Translation gives CASSNRLAGAKNIQYF.

J is TRBJ2-2 and V is TRBV28; TRBD2 aligns across 7 bases. CDR1 is MDHEN, CDR2 SYDVKM, per germline. There are 16 residues in the CDR3. Trimming removed 5 bases from V and 3 bases from J; junction bases left unmatched: 9. The CDR3 bases are TGTGCCAGCAGTCCTCCGACTAGCACATACACCGGGGAGCTGTTTTTT. It is translated as CASSPPTSTYTGELFF.

V is TRBV18 and J is TRBJ1-4; the D is unclear. The V and J ends lost 3 bases and 3 bases respectively, with 11 bases between them. This CDR3 spans 15 amino acids. Germline V gene data show CDR1 as KGHSH and CDR2 as LQKENI. The CDR3 region is CASSPYSPPNEKLFF. CDR3 sequence (DNA): TGTGCCAGCTCACCTTATTCTCCGCCTAATGAAAAACTGTTTTTT.

J is TRBJ1-1 and V is TRBV6-2 or TRBV6-3, with D perhaps TRBD1 (5 bases). Germline-derived CDR1 and CDR2 are MNHEY and SVGEGT. The CDR3 is made up of 15 amino acids. Trimming cost V 3 bases and J 7 bases, with 18 bases left between them. CDR3 region: CASSYRSTVRDEAFF. The CDR3, as DNA: TGTGCCAGCAGTTATCGATCCACGGTCAGGGATGAAGCTTTCTTT.

This rearrangement joins TRBV2 to TRBJ1-6; D unresolved. The CDR3 spans 15 residues. Germline loops: CDR1 SNHLY, CDR2 FYNNEI. V gave up 3 bases and J gave up 2 bases, with 8 bases separating them. CDR3 nucleotides: TGTGCCAGCAGTGAGAGGGCCCCCTATAATTCACCCCTCCACTTT. This translates into CASSERAPYNSPLHF.

This chain connects TRBV6-6 to TRBJ2-5, with 7 bases aligning to TRBD1. Germline CDR1 MNHNY, CDR2 SVGAGI (reference sequence). Trimming at V came to 7 bases and at J to 5 bases, leaving 10 bases not matched to a gene. The CDR3 runs to 14 residues. CDR3 region: CASNFIDREETQYF. The CDR3 DNA is TGTGCCAGCAATTTTATCGACAGGGAGGAGACCCAGTACTTC.

The V gene is TRBV9, the J gene TRBJ2-7; D may match TRBD1 or TRBD2 (5 bases each). The V gene's germline CDR1 is SGDLS and CDR2 YYNGEE. Trimming pared 4 bases from V and 0 bases from J, leaving 17 bases between. The length of the CDR3 is 16 residues. CDR3: CASSIGIGTSSYEQYF. In nucleotides, the CDR3 is TGTGCCAGCAGCATAGGGATAGGGACCAGCTCCTACGAGCAGTACTTC.